The source of this T cell receptor beta chain is a study of cytomegalovirus exposure and HLA in healthy donors. The study, taken as a whole, reports: A later analysis found that most CMV-associated TCR beta chains appeared HLA-restricted. About 87% or about 30% of the time was how often most TCR beta V segments were productive, according to an earlier analysis.

Trimming took off 0 bases at V and 10 bases at J, with 16 bases between the two ends. The germline V gene has CDR1 SGHDT and CDR2 YYEEEE. The CDR3 has 14 residues. As for this clone: Antigen specificity is unknown.

Vbeta (60) and Jbeta (13) primers were used in the PCR. Generated by immunoSEQ multiplex PCR, the TCRdb table keeps only in-frame clones and is missing some. The data show nearly 100,000 clones, with approximately 9% seen just once and approximately 5.1% held by the top ten. Sequencing was done on a sample of PBMCs. The chain joins TRBV5-6 to TRBJ1-1, with D possibly being TRBD1 (5 bases). The receptor comes from a man aged 50 or older in good health and CMV-seropositive. CDR3 in amino acids: CASSLARRQLGAFF. CDR3 bases: TGTGCCAGCAGCTTGGCCAGGCGACAGCTTGGAGCTTTCTTT. Complete variable domain (other parts from reference TRBV5-6 and TRBJ1-1): DAGVTQSPTHLIKTRGQQVTLRCSPKSGHDTVSWYQQALGQGPQFIFQYYEEEERQRGNFPDRFSGHQFPNYSSELNVNALLLGDSALYLCASSLARRQLGAFFGQGTRLTVV.